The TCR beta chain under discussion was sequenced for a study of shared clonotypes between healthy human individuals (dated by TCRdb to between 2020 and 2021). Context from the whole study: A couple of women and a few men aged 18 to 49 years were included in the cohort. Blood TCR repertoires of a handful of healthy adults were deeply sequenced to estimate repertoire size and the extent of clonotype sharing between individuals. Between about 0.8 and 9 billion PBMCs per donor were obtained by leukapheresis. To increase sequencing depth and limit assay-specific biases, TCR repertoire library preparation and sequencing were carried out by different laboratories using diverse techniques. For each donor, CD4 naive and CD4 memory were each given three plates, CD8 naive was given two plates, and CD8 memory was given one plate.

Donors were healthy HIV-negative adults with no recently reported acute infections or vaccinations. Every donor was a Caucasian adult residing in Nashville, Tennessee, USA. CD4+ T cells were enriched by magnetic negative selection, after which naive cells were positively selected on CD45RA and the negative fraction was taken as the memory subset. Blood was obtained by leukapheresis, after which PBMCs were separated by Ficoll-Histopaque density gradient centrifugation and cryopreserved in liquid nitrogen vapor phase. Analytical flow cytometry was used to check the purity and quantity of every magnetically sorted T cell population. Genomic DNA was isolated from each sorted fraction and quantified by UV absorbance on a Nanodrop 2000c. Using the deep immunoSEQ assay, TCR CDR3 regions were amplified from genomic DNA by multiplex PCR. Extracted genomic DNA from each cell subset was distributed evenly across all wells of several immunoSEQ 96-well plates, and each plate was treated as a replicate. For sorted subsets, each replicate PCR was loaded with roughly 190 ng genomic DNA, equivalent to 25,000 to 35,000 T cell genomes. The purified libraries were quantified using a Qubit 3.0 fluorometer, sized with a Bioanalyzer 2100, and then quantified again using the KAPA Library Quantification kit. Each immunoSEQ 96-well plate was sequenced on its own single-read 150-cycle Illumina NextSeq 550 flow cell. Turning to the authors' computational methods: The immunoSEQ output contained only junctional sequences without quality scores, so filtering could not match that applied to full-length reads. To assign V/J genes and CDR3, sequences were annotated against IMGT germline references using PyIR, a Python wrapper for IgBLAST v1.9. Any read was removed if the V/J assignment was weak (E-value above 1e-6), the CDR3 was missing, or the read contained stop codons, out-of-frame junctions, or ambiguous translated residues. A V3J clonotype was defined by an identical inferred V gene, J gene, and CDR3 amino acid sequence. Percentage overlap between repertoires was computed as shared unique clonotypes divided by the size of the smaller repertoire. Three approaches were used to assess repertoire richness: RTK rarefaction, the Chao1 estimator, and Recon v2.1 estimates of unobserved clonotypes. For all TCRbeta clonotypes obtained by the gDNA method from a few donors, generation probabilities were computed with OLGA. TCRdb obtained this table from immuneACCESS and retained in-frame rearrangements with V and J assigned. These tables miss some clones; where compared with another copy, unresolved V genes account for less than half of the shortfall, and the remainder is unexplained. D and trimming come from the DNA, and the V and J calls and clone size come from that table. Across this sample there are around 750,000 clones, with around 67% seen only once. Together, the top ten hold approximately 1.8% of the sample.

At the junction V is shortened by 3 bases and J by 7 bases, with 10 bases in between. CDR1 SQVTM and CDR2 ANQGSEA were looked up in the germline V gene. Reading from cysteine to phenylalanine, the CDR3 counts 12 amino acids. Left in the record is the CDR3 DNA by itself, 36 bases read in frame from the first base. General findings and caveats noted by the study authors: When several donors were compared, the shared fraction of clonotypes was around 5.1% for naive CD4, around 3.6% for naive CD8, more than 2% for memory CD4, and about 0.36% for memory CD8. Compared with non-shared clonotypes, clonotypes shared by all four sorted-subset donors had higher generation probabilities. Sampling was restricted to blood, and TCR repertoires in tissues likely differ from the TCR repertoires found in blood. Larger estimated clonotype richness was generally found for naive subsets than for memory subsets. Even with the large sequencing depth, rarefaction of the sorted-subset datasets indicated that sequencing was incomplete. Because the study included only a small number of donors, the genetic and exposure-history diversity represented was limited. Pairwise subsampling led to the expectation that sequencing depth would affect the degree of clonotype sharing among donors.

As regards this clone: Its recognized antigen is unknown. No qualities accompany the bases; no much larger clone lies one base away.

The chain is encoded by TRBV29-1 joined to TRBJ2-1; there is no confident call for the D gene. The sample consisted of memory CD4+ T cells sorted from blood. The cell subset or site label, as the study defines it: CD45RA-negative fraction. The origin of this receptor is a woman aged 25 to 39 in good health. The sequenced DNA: TGCAGCGTTGAGATTCAACATAATGAGCAGTTCTTC. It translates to CSVEIQHNEQFF.